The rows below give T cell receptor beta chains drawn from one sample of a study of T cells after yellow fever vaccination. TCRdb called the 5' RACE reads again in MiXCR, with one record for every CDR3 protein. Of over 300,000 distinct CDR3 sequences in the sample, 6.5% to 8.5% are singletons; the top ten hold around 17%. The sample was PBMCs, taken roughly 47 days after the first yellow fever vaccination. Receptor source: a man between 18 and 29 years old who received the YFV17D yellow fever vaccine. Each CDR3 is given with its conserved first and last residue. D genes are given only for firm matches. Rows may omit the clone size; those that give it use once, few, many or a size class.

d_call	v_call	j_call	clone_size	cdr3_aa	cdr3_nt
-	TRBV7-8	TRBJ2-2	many	CATQGGPRNTGELFF	TGTGCCACACAGGGCGGTCCTCGTAACACCGGGGAGCTGTTTTTT
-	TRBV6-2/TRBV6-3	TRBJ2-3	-	CASSYIGGTDTQYF	TGTGCCAGCAGTTACATCGGGGGCACAGATACGCAGTATTTT
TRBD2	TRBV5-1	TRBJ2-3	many	CASSTGPGTSGGRPQYF	TGCGCCAGCAGCACCGGTCCCGGGACTAGCGGGGGGAGGCCGCAGTATTTT
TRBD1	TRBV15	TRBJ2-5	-	CATSLGPGQDQETQYF	TGTGCCACCAGCTTGGGTCCGGGACAGGACCAAGAGACCCAGTACTTC
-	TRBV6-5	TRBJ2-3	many	CASRTTTDTQYF	TGTGCCAGCAGGACGACGACAGATACGCAGTATTTT
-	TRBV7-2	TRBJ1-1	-	CASSLWGVGTEAFF	TGTGCCAGCAGCCTGTGGGGGGTTGGGACTGAAGCTTTCTTT
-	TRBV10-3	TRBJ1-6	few	CATTSGGSSPLHF	TGTGCCACCACATCGGGGGGCAGTTCACCCCTCCACTTT
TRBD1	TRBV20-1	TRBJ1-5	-	CSARPPDRGNQPQHF	TGCAGTGCTAGGCCCCCGGACAGGGGCAATCAGCCCCAGCATTTT
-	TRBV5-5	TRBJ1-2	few	CASSLSGVGYTF	TGTGCCAGCAGCTTGTCCGGGGTTGGCTACACCTTC
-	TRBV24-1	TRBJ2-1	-	CATSDLGGARNYNEQFF	TGTGCCACCAGTGATTTGGGAGGGGCGCGGAACTACAATGAGCAGTTCTTC
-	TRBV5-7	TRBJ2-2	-	CASRNRRLNTGELFF	TGTGCCAGCAGGAACAGGCGGCTGAACACCGGGGAGCTGTTTTTT
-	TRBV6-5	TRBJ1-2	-	CASTHGGSIRYGYTF	TGTGCCAGCACCCACGGAGGTAGTATCCGCTATGGCTACACCTTC
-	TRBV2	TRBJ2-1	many	CASSSERQTDEQFF	TGTGCCAGCAGTTCAGAGCGGCAGACCGATGAGCAGTTCTTC
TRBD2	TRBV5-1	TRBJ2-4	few	CASKASGGLRDIQYF	TGCGCCAGCAAAGCTAGCGGGGGACTGCGGGACATTCAGTACTTC
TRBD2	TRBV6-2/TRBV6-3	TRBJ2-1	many	CASSTLAAGGPSYNEQFF	TGTGCCAGCAGTACCCTAGCGGCGGGGGGGCCTTCCTACAATGAGCAGTTCTTC
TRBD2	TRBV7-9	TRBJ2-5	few	CASSLRWTSGRIETQYF	TGTGCCAGCAGCTTACGGTGGACTAGCGGGAGGATAGAGACCCAGTACTTC
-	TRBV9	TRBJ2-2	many	CASSGRDTPNTGELFF	TGTGCCAGCAGCGGCCGGGACACCCCGAACACCGGGGAGCTGTTTTTT
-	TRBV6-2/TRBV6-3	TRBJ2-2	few	CASMRGTPTGELFF	TGTGCCAGCATGAGGGGAACCCCCACCGGGGAGCTGTTTTTT
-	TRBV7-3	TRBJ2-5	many	CASSLGRQETQYF	TGCGCCAGCAGCTTGGGTAGGCAAGAGACCCAGTACTTC
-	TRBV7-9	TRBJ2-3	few	CASPFGGGEWGTDTQYF	TGTGCCAGCCCCTTTGGGGGGGGCGAGTGGGGCACAGATACGCAGTATTTT
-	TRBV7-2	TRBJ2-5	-	CASSSNGGQETQYF	TGTGCCAGCAGCTCAAACGGGGGACAAGAGACCCAGTACTTC
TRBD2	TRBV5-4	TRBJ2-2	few	CASSYGGGPSSNTGELFF	TGTGCCAGCAGCTACGGCGGGGGGCCTTCATCGAACACCGGGGAGCTGTTTTTT
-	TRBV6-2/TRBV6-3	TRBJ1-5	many	CASSSTGNEEPQHF	TGTGCCAGCAGCTCAACAGGGAATGAGGAGCCCCAGCATTTT
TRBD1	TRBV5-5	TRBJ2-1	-	CASSLATGVYNEQFF	TGTGCCAGCAGCTTGGCAACAGGGGTTTACAATGAGCAGTTCTTC
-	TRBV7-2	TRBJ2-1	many	CASSLAGRGATYNEQFF	TGTGCCAGCAGCTTAGCCGGTCGGGGGGCCACCTACAATGAGCAGTTCTTC
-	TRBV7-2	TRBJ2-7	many	CASSPHGDYEQYF	TGTGCCAGCAGCCCGCATGGGGACTACGAGCAGTACTTC
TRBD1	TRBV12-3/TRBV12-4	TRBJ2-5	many	CASSWDRGGSEETQYF	TGTGCCAGCAGTTGGGACAGAGGGGGAAGTGAAGAGACCCAGTACTTC
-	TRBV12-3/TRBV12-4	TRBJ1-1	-	CASSLQEENTEAFF	TGTGCCAGCAGTTTACAGGAAGAGAACACTGAAGCTTTCTTT
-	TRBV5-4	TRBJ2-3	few	CASSPSAGPSADTQYF	TGTGCCAGCAGCCCCAGTGCGGGTCCTTCGGCAGATACGCAGTATTTT
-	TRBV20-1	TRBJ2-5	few	CSAPLQGAETQYF	TGCAGTGCGCCATTACAGGGCGCGGAGACCCAGTACTTC
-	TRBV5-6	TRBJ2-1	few	CASSLDLALYNEQFF	TGTGCCAGCAGCTTGGACCTAGCCCTTTACAATGAGCAGTTCTTC
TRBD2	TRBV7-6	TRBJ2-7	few	CASSPTAGPTAYEQYF	TGTGCCAGCAGCCCAACAGCGGGGCCCACAGCCTACGAGCAGTACTTC
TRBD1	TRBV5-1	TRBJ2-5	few	CASSLEGSTGEETQYF	TGCGCCAGCAGCTTGGAAGGGTCCACAGGGGAAGAGACCCAGTACTTC
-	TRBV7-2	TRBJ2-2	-	CASREGGAWTGELFF	TGTGCCAGCAGGGAAGGCGGGGCCTGGACCGGGGAGCTGTTTTTT
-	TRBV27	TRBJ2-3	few	CASSLADRPPGEAQYF	TGTGCCAGCAGTTTGGCGGACAGGCCTCCGGGGGAGGCGCAGTATTTT
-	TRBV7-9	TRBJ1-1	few	CASSRHGVTGMNTEAFF	TGTGCCAGCAGCCGACATGGGGTCACAGGGATGAACACTGAAGCTTTCTTT
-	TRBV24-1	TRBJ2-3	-	CATSPGDWTDTQYF	TGTGCCACCAGTCCAGGGGATTGGACAGATACGCAGTATTTT
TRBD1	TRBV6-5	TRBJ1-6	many	CASSLKNRGSPLHF	TGTGCCAGCAGTCTAAAAAACAGGGGTTCACCCCTCCACTTT
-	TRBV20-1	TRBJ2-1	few	CSARDIRARGSYNEQFF	TGCAGTGCTAGAGATATAAGAGCGAGGGGCTCCTACAATGAGCAGTTCTTC
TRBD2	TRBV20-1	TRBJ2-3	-	CSAKLAGGQGTDTQYF	TGCAGTGCTAAACTAGCGGGGGGACAGGGCACAGATACGCAGTATTTT
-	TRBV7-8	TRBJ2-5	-	CASTPTGETQYF	TGTGCCAGCACTCCCACAGGGGAGACCCAGTACTTC
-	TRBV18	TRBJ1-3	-	CASSKSGESSGNTIYF	TGTGCCAGCTCAAAATCCGGCGAGAGCTCTGGAAACACCATATATTTT
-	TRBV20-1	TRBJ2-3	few	CSAPPSGNTDTQYF	TGCAGTGCACCCCCGTCCGGCAACACAGATACGCAGTATTTT
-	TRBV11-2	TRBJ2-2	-	CASSSDWVTGELFF	TGTGCCAGCAGCTCCGATTGGGTCACCGGGGAGCTGTTTTTT
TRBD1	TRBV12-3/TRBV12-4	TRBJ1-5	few	CASSLLATGGDQPQHF	TGTGCCAGCAGTCTTTTGGCTACAGGGGGGGATCAGCCCCAGCATTTT
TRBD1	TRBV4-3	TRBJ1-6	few	CASSQEVPTGLNSPLHF	TGCGCCAGCAGCCAAGAGGTCCCGACAGGGCTTAATTCACCCCTCCACTTT
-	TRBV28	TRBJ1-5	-	CASSDRGLGQPQHF	TGTGCCAGCAGCGATAGGGGGTTGGGTCAGCCCCAGCATTTT
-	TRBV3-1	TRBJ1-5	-	CASSQSRVPQPQHF	TGTGCCAGCAGCCAATCCAGGGTTCCCCAGCCCCAGCATTTT
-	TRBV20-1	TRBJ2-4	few	CSARGPLNIQYF	TGCAGTGCTAGAGGCCCTTTAAACATTCAGTACTTC
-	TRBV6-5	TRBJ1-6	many	CASSYAFSQGQNSPLHF	TGTGCCAGCAGTTACGCCTTTTCTCAGGGGCAAAATTCACCCCTCCACTTT
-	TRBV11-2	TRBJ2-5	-	CASSLGSRAQETQYF	TGTGCCAGCAGCTTAGGCAGCCGGGCGCAAGAGACCCAGTACTTC